The entry below gives a single TCR beta chain sequence along with its context. The antigen remains undetermined. The sample originates from a study of blood T cell dynamics during melanoma immunotherapy. Whole-study findings and limits: The study could not tell melanoma-specific clones from general immune activation.

Clones were read by immunoSEQ multiplex PCR, and TCRdb kept only the in-frame ones, dropping some. The sample lists some 25,000 clones, around nine tenths occurring once. Stated time point: pre-treatment baseline. This CDR3 has 18 residues. CDR1 is MNHEY and CDR2 is SMNVEV in the germline V gene (reference sequence). V was pared by 2 bases and J by 0 bases, with 6 bases of the junction left unmatched. The receptor was isolated from a human donor with melanoma. The chain is built from TRBV27 and TRBJ2-6; 8 bases fit TRBD1. This sample comprised blood, obtained from a patient treated with checkpoint blockade. In nucleotides, the CDR3 is TGTGCCAGCAGTTTAAGGACAGGGCTACGCTCTGGGGCCAACGTCCTGACTTTC. Translating it yields CASSLRTGLRSGANVLTF.